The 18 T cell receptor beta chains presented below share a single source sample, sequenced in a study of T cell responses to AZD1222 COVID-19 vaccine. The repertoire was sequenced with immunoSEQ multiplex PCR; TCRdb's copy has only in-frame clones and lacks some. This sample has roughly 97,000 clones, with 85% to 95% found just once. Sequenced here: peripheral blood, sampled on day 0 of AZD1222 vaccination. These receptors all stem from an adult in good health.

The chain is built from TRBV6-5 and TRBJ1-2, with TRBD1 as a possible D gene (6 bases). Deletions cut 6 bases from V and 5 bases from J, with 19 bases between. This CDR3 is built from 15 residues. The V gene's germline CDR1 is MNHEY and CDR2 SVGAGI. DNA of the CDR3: TGTGCCAGCAGACAGGGTTTTTGGGATAGTTATGGCTACACCTTC. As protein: CASRQGFWDSYGYTF.

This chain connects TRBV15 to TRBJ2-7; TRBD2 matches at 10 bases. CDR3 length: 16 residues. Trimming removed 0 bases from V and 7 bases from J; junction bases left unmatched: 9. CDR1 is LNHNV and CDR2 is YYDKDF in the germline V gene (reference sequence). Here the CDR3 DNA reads TGTGCCACCAGCAGAGATTTAGAAGCGGGAGGGCATGAGCAGTACTTC. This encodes CATSRDLEAGGHEQYF.

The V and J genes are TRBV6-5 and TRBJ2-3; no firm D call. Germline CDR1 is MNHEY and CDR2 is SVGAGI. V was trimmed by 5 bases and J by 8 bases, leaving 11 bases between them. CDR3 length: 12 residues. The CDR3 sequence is CASSTTTGTQYF. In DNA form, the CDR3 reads TGTGCCAGCAGTACAACAACCGGTACGCAGTATTTT.

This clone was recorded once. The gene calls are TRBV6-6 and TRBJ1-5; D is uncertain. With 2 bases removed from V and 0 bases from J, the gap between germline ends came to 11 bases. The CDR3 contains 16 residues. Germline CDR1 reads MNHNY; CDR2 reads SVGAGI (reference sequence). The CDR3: CASSYRYEDSNQPQHF. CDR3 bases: TGTGCCAGCAGTTACCGCTATGAAGATAGCAATCAGCCCCAGCATTTT.

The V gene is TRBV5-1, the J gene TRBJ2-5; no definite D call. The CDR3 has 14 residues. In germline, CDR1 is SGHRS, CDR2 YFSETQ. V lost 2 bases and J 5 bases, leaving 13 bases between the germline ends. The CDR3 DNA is TGCGCCAGCAGCTTCCAGGAGCTATGGGAGACCCAGTACTTC. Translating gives CASSFQELWETQYF.

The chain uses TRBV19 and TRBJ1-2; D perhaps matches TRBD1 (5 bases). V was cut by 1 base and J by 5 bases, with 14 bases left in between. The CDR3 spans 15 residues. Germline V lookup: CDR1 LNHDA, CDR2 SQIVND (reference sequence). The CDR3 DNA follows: TGTGCCAGTAGTATAGTGGGGGGGAAGGGGTATGGCTACACCTTC. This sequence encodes CASSIVGGKGYGYTF.

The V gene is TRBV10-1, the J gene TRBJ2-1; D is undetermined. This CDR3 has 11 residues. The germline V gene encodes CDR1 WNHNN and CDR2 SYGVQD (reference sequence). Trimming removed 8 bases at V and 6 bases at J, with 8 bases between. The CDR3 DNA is TGCGCCAGCCCCGGTTGCAATGAGCAGTTCTTC. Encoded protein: CASPGCNEQFF.

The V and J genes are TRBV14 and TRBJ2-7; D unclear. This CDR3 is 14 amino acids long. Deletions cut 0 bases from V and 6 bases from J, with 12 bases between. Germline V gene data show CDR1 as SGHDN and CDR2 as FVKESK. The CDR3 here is CASSQDGFRTEQYF. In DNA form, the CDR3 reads TGTGCCAGCAGCCAAGACGGGTTCAGGACCGAGCAGTACTTC.

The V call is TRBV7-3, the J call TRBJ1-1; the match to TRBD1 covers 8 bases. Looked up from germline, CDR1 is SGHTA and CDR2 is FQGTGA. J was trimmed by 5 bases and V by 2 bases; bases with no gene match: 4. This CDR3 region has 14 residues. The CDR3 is CASSLGQGSTEAFF. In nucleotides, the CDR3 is TGTGCCAGCAGCTTAGGACAGGGTTCAACTGAAGCTTTCTTT.

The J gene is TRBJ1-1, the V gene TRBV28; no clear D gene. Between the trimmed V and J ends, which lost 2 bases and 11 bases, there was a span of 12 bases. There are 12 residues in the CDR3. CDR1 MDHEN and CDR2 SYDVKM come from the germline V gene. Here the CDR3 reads CASSLVMVGAFF. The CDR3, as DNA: TGTGCCAGCAGTTTAGTAATGGTGGGGGCTTTCTTT. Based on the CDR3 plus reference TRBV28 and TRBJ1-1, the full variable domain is DVKVTQSSRYLVKRTGEKVFLECVQDMDHENMFWYRQDPGLGLRLIYFSYDVKMKEKGDIPEGYSVSREKKERFSLILESASTNQTSMYLCASSLVMVGAFFGQGTRLTVV.

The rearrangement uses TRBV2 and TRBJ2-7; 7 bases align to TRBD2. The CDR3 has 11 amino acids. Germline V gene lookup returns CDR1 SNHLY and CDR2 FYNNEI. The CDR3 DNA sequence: TGTGCTAGCGGGCTGGGCTACGAGCAGTACTTC. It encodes CASGLGYEQYF.

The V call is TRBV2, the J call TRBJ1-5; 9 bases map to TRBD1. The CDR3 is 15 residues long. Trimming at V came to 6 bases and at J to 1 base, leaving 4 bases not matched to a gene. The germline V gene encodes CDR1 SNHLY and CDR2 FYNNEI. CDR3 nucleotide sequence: TGTGCCAGCAGGACAGGGGGAGGGAGCAATCAGCCCCAGCATTTT. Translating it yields CASRTGGGSNQPQHF. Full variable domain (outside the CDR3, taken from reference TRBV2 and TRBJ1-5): EPEVTQTPSHQVTQMGQEVILRCVPISNHLYFYWYRQILGQKVEFLVSFYNNEISEKSEIFDDQFSVERPDGSNFTLKIRSTKLEDSAMYFCASRTGGGSNQPQHFGDGTRLSIL.

The CDR3 region has the DNA TGTGCCAGCAGCTTACTCGGGACCGCTTTGGGAGATACGCAGTATTTT. Its protein product is CASSLLGTALGDTQYF. The chain carries TRBV7-9 and TRBJ2-3; D assignment may be TRBD1 or TRBD2 (5 bases each). The CDR3 has 16 amino acids. CDR1 is SEHNR and CDR2 is FQNEAQ in the germline V gene (reference sequence). V shed 2 bases and J shed 5 bases, with 17 bases lying between them.

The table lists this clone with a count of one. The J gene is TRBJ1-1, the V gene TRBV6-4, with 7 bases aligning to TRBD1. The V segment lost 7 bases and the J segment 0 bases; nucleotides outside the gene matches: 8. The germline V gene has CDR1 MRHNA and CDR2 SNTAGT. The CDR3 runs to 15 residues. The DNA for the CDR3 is TGTGCCAGCATCCGGGACAGACAAATGAACACTGAAGCTTTCTTT. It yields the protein CASIRDRQMNTEAFF.

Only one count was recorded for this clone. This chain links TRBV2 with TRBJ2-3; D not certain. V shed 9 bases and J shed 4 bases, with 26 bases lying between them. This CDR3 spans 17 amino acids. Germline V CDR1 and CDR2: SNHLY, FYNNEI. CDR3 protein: CASRAPRVREFADTQYF. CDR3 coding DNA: TGTGCCAGTCGGGCCCCCCGGGTGAGAGAGTTCGCAGATACGCAGTATTTT.

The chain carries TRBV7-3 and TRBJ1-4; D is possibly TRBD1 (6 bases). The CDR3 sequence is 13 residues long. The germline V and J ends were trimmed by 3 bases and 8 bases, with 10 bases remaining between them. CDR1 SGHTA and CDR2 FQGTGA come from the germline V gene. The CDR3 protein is CASSLGAGEKLFF. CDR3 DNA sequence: TGTGCCAGCAGCTTGGGGGCCGGGGAAAAACTGTTTTTT. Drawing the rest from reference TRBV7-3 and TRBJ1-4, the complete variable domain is GAGVSQTPSNKVTEKGKYVELRCDPISGHTALYWYRQSLGQGPEFLIYFQGTGAADDSGLPNDRFFAVRPEGSVSTLKIQRTERGDSAVYLCASSLGAGEKLFFGSGTQLSVL.

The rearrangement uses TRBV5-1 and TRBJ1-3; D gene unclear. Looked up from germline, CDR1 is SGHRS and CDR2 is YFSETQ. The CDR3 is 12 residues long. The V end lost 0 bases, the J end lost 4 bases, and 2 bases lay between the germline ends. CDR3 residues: CASSLEGNTIYF. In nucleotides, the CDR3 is TGCGCCAGCAGCTTGGAAGGAAACACCATATATTTT. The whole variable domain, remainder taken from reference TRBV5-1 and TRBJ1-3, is KAGVTQTPRYLIKTRGQQVTLSCSPISGHRSVSWYQQTPGQGLQFLFEYFSETQRNKGNFPGRFSGRQFSNSRSEMNVSTLELGDSALYLCASSLEGNTIYFGEGSWLTVV.

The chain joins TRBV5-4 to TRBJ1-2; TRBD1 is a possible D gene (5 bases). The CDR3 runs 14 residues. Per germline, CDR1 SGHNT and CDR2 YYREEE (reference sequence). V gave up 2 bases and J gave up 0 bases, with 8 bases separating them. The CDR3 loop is CASSFTTANYGYTF. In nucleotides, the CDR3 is TGTGCCAGCAGCTTTACGACAGCTAACTATGGCTACACCTTC.